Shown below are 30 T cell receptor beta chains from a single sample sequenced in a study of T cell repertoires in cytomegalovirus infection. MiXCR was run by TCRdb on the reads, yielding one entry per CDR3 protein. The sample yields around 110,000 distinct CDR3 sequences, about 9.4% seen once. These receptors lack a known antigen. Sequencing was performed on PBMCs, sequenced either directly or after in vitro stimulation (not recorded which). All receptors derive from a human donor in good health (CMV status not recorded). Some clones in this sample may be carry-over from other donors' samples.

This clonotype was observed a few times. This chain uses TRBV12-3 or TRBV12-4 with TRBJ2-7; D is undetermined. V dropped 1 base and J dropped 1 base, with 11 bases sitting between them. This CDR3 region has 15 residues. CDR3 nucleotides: TGTGCCAGCAGTTTAGGACCGTCGCCTTCCTACGAGCAGTACGTC. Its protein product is CASSLGPSPSYEQYV.

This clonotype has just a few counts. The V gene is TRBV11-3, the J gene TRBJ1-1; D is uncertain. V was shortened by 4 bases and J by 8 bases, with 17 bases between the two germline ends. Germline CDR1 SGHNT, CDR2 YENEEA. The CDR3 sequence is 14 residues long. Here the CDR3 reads CASSSQNLQHEAFF. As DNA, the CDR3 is TGTGCCAGCAGCTCACAAAACTTACAGCACGAAGCTTTCTTT.

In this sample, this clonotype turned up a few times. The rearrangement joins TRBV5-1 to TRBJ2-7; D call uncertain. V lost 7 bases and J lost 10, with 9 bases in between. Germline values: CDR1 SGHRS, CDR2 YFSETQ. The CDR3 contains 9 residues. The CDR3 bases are TGCGCCAGCTCGACCCACCAGTACGTC. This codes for CASSTHQYV.

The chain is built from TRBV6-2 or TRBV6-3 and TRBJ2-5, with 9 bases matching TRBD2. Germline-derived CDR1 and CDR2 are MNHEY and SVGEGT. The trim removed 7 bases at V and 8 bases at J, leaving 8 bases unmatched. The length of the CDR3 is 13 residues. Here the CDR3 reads CASTIAGAGTQYF. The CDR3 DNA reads TGTGCCAGCACCATAGCGGGAGCCGGAACCCAGTACTTC.

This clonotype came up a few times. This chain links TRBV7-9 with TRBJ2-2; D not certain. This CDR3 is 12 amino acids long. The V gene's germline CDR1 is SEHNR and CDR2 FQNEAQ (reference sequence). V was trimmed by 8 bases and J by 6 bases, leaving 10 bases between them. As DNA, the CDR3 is TGTGCCAGCGGGGATTCGCCCGGGGAGCTGTTTTTT. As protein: CASGDSPGELFF.

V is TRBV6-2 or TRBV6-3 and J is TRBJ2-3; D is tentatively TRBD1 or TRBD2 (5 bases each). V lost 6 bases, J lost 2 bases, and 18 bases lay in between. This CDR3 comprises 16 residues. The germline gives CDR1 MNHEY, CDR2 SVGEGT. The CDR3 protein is CASSPAGSPLTDTQYF. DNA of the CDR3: TGTGCCAGCAGCCCGGCAGGGAGTCCCCTCACAGATACGCAGTATTTT.

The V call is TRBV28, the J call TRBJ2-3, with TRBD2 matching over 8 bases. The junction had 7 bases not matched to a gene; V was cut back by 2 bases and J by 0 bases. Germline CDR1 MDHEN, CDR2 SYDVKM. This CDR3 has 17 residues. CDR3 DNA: TGTGCCAGCAGTTTAGGACTTAGCGGGGAAAGCACAGATACGCAGTATTTT. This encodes CASSLGLSGESTDTQYF.

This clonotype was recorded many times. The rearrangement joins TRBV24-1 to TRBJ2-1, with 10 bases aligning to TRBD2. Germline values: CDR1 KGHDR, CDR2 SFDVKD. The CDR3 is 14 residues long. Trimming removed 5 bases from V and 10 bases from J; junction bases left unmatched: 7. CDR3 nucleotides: TGTGCCACCAGTGCGTTAGCGGGAGGACAGGAGCAGTTCTTC. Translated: CATSALAGGQEQFF.

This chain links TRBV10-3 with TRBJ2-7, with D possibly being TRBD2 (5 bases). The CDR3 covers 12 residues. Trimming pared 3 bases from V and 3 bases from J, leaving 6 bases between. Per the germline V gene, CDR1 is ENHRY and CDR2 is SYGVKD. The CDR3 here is CAISDGNYEQYV. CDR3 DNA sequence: TGTGCCATCAGTGACGGGAACTACGAGCAGTACGTC.

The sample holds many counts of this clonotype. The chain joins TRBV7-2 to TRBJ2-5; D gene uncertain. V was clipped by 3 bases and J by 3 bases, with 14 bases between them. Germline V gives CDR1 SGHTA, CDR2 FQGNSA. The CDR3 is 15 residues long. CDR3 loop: CASSFPAQPKETQYF. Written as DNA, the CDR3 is TGTGCCAGCAGCTTCCCGGCACAACCCAAAGAGACCCAGTACTTC.

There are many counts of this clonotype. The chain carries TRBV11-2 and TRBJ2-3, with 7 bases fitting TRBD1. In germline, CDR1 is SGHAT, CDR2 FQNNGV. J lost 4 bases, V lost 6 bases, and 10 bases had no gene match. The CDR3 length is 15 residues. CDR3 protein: CASRAKTGVPDTQYF. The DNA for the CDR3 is TGTGCCAGCAGGGCTAAAACAGGGGTGCCAGATACGCAGTATTTT.

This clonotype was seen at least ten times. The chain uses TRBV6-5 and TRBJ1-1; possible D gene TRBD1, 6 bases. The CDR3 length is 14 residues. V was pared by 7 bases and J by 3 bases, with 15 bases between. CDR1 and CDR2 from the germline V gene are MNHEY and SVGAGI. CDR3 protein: CASMRGEGDTEAFF. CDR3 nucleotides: TGTGCCAGCATGCGGGGAGAGGGGGACACTGAAGCTTTCTTT.

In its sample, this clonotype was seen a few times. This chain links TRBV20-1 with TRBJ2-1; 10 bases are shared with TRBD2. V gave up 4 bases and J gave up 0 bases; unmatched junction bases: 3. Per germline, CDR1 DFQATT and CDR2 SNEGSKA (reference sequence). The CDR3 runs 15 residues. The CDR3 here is CSAITSGTSYNEQFF. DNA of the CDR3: TGCAGTGCTATAACTAGCGGGACCTCCTACAATGAGCAGTTCTTC.

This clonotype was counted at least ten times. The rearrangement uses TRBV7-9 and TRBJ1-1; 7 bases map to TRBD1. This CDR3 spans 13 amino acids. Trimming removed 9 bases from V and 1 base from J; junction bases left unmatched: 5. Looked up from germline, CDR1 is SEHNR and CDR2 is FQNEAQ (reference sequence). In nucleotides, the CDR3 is TGTGCCAGTTTACAGGGGTCGAACACTGAAGCTTTCTTT. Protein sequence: CASLQGSNTEAFF.

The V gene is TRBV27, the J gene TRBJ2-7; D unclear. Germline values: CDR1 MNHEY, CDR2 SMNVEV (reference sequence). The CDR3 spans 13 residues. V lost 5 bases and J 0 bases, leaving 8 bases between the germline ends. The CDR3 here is CASSHRNSYEQYV. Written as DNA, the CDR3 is TGTGCCAGCAGTCACAGAAACTCCTACGAGCAGTACGTC.

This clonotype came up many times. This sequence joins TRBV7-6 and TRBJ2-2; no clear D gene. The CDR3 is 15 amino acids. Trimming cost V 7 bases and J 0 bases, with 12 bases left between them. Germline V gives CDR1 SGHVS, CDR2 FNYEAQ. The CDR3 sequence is CASTDSQANTGELFF. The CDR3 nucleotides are TGTGCCAGCACCGACTCCCAAGCGAACACCGGGGAGCTGTTTTTT. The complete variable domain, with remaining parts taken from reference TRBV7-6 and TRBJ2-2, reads GAGVSQSPRYKVTKRGQDVALRCDPISGHVSLYWYRQALGQGPEFLTYFNYEAQQDKSGLPNDRFSAERPEGSISTLTIQRTEQRDSAMYRCASTDSQANTGELFFGEGSRLTVL.

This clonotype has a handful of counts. This CDR3 is CASSEREGEQFF. The CDR3 coding sequence is TGTGCCAGCAGTGAGCGGGAGGGTGAGCAGTTCTTC. The chain combines TRBV6-2 or TRBV6-3 with TRBJ2-1; 10 bases match TRBD2. The V segment lost 5 bases and the J segment 9 bases; nucleotides outside the gene matches: 1. Germline loops: CDR1 MNHEY, CDR2 SVGEGT. CDR3 length: 12 residues.

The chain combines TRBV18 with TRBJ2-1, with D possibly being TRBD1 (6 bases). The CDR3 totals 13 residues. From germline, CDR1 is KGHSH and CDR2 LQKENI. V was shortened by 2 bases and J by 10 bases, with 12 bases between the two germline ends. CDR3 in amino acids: CASSPGAGVEQFF. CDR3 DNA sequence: TGTGCCAGCTCACCAGGGGCAGGGGTAGAGCAGTTCTTC.

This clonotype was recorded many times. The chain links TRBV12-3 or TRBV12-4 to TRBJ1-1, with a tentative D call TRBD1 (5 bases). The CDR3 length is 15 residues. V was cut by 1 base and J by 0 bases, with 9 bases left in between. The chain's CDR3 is CASSLVQGMNTEAFF. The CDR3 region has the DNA TGTGCCAGCAGTTTAGTCCAGGGAATGAACACTGAAGCTTTCTTT.

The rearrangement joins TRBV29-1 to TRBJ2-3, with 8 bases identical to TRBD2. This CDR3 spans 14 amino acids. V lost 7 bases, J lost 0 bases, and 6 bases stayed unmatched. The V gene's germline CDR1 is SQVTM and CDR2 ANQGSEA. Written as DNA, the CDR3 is TGCAGCGCCGTAGCGGGAACCAGCACAGATACGCAGTATTTT. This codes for CSAVAGTSTDTQYF.

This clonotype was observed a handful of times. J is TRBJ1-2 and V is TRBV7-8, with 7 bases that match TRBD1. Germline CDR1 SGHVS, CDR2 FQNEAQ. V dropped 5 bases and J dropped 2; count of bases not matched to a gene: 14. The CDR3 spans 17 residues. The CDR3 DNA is TGTGCCAGCAGCCCAAAACGCCGAGGAGGGGGCAACTATGGCTACACCTTC. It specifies CASSPKRRGGGNYGYTF.

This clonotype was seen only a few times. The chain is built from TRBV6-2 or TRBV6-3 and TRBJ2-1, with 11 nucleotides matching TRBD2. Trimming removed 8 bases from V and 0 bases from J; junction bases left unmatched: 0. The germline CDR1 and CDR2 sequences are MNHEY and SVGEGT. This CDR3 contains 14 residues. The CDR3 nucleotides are TGTGCCAGCCTAGCGGGAGGCTCCTACAATGAGCAGTTCTTC. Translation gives CASLAGGSYNEQFF.

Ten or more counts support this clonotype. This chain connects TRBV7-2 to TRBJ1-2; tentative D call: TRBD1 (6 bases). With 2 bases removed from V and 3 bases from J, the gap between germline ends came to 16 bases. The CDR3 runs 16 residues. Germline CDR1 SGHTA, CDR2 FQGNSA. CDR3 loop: CASSLTGTALYYGYTF. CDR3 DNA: TGTGCCAGCAGCTTAACAGGGACGGCACTTTACTATGGCTACACCTTC. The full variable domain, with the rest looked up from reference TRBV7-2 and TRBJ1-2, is GAGVSQSPSNKVTEKGKDVELRCDPISGHTALYWYRQSLGQGLEFLIYFQGNSAPDKSGLPSDRFSAERTGGSVSTLTIQRTQQEDSAVYLCASSLTGTALYYGYTFGSGTRLTVV.

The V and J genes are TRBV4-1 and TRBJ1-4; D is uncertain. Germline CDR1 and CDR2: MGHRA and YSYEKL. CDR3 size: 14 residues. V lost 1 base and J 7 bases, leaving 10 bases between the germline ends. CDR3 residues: CASSQAELGEKLFF. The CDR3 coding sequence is TGCGCCAGCAGCCAAGCTGAGCTCGGTGAAAAACTGTTTTTT.

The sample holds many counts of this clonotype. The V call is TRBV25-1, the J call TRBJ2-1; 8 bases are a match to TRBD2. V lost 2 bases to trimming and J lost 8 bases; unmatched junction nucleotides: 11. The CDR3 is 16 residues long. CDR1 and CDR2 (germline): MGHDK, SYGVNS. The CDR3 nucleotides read TGTGCCAGCAGTGAAAAAGTAGCGGGAAAGGGGCATGAGCAGTTCTTC. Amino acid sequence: CASSEKVAGKGHEQFF.

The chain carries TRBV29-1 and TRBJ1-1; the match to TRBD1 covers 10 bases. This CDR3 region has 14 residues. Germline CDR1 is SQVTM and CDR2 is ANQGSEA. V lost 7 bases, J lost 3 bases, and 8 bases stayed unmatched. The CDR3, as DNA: TGCAGCGCCAGAACCGGGACAGGGGACACTGAAGCTTTCTTT. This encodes CSARTGTGDTEAFF.

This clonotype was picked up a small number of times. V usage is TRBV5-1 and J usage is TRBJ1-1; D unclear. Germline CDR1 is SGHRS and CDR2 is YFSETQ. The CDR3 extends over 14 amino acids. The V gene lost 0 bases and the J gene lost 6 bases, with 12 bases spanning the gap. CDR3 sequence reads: CASSLEAATSEAFF. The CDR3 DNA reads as TGCGCCAGCAGCTTGGAGGCAGCTACCTCTGAAGCTTTCTTT. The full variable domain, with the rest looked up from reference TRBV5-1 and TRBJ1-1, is KAGVTQTPRYLIKTRGQQVTLSCSPISGHRSVSWYQQTPGQGLQFLFEYFSETQRNKGNFPGRFSGRQFSNSRSEMNVSTLELGDSALYLCASSLEAATSEAFFGQGTRLTVV.

The DNA for the CDR3 is TGTGCCAGCAGTGAGAAACGGGCCGGGGAGCTGTTTTTT. Its translation: CASSEKRAGELFF. The chain links TRBV6-1 to TRBJ2-2; D ambiguous. CDR3 size: 13 residues. Trimming removed 3 bases from V and 6 bases from J, with 8 bases in between. Germline-derived CDR1 and CDR2 are MNHNS and SASEGT.

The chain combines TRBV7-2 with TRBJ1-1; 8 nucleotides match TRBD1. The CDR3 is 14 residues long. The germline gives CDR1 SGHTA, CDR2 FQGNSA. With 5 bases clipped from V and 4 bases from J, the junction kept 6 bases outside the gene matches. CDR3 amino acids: CASSLWTGSTEAFF. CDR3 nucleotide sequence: TGTGCCAGCAGCCTATGGACAGGGAGCACTGAAGCTTTCTTT. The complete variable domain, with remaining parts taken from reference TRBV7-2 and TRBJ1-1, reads GAGVSQSPSNKVTEKGKDVELRCDPISGHTALYWYRQSLGQGLEFLIYFQGNSAPDKSGLPSDRFSAERTGGSVSTLTIQRTQQEDSAVYLCASSLWTGSTEAFFGQGTRLTVV.

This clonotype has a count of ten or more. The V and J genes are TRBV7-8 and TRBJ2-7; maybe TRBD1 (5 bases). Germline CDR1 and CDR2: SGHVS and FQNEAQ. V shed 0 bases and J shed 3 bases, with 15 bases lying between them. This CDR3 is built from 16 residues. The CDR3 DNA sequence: TGTGCCAGCAGCTTAGCGCTAACATACGGACACTACGAGCAGTACGTC. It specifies CASSLALTYGHYEQYV.